The entry below gives a single T cell receptor (beta chain) sequence along with its context. Its antigen is not yet known. Base qualities are not at hand, and no much larger clone is one base apart. The source of the sample is a study of T cell changes during pregnancy in multiple sclerosis (dated by TCRdb to 2018 to 2020). Concerning the study at large: The study looked at changes in the T cell repertoire across pregnancy in women with multiple sclerosis.

Libraries came from the immunoSEQ multiplex PCR assay. Not all clones reach the TCRdb copy of this immuneACCESS table, which keeps in-frame sequences only. Checked studies attribute under half of the gap to unresolved V genes and leave the rest unexplained. The sample records 50,000 to 60,000 clones, 70% to 90% of which are singletons. 0.45% to 0.65% of the sample lies in the top ten. The V end loses 5 bases and the J end loses 0 bases, and a stretch of 17 bases separates them. Via the germline V gene (reference sequence), CDR1 is MNHEY and CDR2 SMNVEV. There are 17 amino acids in the CDR3, from cysteine to phenylalanine inclusive. The entry retains the CDR3 DNA only, 51 bases that are in frame from base 1.

The clonotype comes from a female donor with multiple sclerosis, enrolled in a pregnancy study. Here the sequenced sample was CD4+ T cells from peripheral blood mononuclear cells, taken in the first trimester of pregnancy. The V and J genes are TRBV27 and TRBJ1-3, with TRBD1 tentatively as D gene (5 bases match). CDR3 loop: CASSDRGGKSSGNTIYF. The DNA is as follows: TGTGCCAGCAGTGACCGGGGGGGGAAAAGCTCTGGAAACACCATATATTTT.